This entry concerns a single TCR beta chain. For recovered donors of Cohort 3, there were two negative PCRs, clearance, or symptom resolution. Generated by immunoSEQ multiplex PCR, the TCRdb table keeps only in-frame clones and is missing some. The sample lists under 300,000 clones, around 90% occurring once. Looked up from germline, CDR1 is SGHRS and CDR2 is YFSETQ. V shed 5 bases, J shed 6 bases, and the junction held 4 bases outside the gene matches. This CDR3 has 14 amino acids. These data belong to a study of blood T cell repertoires in COVID-19. Across the whole study: Samples of COVID-19 (acute and convalescent) were obtained from the United States, Italy and Spain.

Source material: PBMCs or T cells enriched from blood (not recorded which). The rearrangement joins TRBV5-1 to TRBJ2-1, with TRBD2 matching 11 bases. This sequence originates from a middle-aged woman who had recovered from COVID-19. For the CDR3, the DNA is TGCGCCAGCAGGGGGACTAGCGGCCCCAATGAGCAGTTCTTC. It encodes CASRGTSGPNEQFF.